A selection of T cell receptor beta chains follows, all from one sample in a study of pediatric ulcerative colitis. Clones were read by immunoSEQ multiplex PCR, and TCRdb kept only the in-frame ones, dropping some. The sample records tens of thousands of clones, 73% being singletons. Sequenced material: gut tissue. The receptors stem from a boy between 5 and 17 years old with moderate ulcerative colitis. CDR3s include the opening cysteine and the closing phenylalanine or tryptophan. A D gene is named only where the DNA matches it firmly. A clone size is listed for some rows: how often the clone was seen (once, few, many), or a class if it is expanded.

d_call	j_call	v_call	clone_size	cdr3_nt	cdr3_aa
.	TRBJ2-1	TRBV5-1	.	TGCGCCAGCAGCTTGGGAGGGGCGGTCAATGAGCAGTTCTTC	CASSLGGAVNEQFF
TRBD1	TRBJ1-2	TRBV7-6	few	TGTGCCAGCAGCCCGACAGGGGGCGATGACTTCTATGGCTACACCTTC	CASSPTGGDDFYGYTF
TRBD1	TRBJ1-2	TRBV10-1	.	TGCGCCAGCAGTCCAGGGGGCGAAGGGTATGGCTACACCTTC	CASSPGGEGYGYTF
TRBD1	TRBJ2-5	TRBV5-1	.	TGCGCCAGCAGCTTGGGGACAGGGGTACAAGAGACCCAGTACTTC	CASSLGTGVQETQYF
.	TRBJ1-6	TRBV7-2	few	TGTGCCAGCAGCCCCCCGGAGGGGAGTGGCTCCTATAATTCACCCCTCCACTTT	CASSPPEGSGSYNSPLHF
TRBD2	TRBJ2-3	TRBV7-2	.	TGTGCCAGCAGCTTACAAGCGGGGGGAACAGATACGCAGTATTTT	CASSLQAGGTDTQYF
.	TRBJ2-7	TRBV29-1	once	TGCAGCGTTTTCGACTCCGGGACTTCCTACTCCTACGAGCAGTACTTC	CSVFDSGTSYSYEQYF
.	TRBJ2-7	TRBV5-6	once	TGTGCCAGCAGCCGTACATATTACGAGCAGTACTTC	CASSRTYYEQYF
.	TRBJ1-1	TRBV10-3	.	TGTGCCATCAGTGCTCAGGACACTGAAGCTTTCTTT	CAISAQDTEAFF
.	TRBJ1-1	TRBV19	.	TGTGCCAGTAGTAACAGGGAGGGCACTGAAGCTTTCTTT	CASSNREGTEAFF
TRBD1	TRBJ1-2	TRBV6-5	few	TGTGCCAGCAGTCAGGACAGGGGGACTAACTATGGCTACACCTTC	CASSQDRGTNYGYTF
TRBD1	TRBJ1-2	TRBV9	.	TGTGCCAGCAGCACCGCCGAGCCCGGGACAGGTGACTATGGCTACACCTTC	CASSTAEPGTGDYGYTF
TRBD2	TRBJ2-7	TRBV5-1	.	TGCGCCAGCCAGACTAGCGGATCCTACGAGCAGTACTTC	CASQTSGSYEQYF
.	TRBJ1-3	TRBV18	few	TGTGCCAGCTCACCACCCGGGACCATATCTGGAAACACCATATATTTT	CASSPPGTISGNTIYF
.	TRBJ2-1	TRBV5-1	.	TGCGCCAGCAAATTGCGCTGGCACAATGAGCAGTTCTTC	CASKLRWHNEQFF
TRBD2	TRBJ2-3	TRBV7-3	.	TGTGCCAGCAGCCCCCAAAGGCTAGCGGGATTCACAGATACGCAGTATTTT	CASSPQRLAGFTDTQYF
.	TRBJ2-3	TRBV4-3	.	TGCGCCAGCAGCCACCGACCCATGACTAGTGGAGATACGCAGTATTTT	CASSHRPMTSGDTQYF
.	TRBJ1-1	TRBV6-5	.	TGTGCCAGCCTCACCCGGACCCCGAACACTGAAGCTTTCTTT	CASLTRTPNTEAFF
.	TRBJ2-1	TRBV4-1	.	TGCGCCAGCAGCCAAGATGGCCTACGGTACAATGAGCAGTTCTTC	CASSQDGLRYNEQFF
.	TRBJ1-1	TRBV7-9	.	TGTGCCAGCAGCCCGCCAATCTCGGAAGCTTTCTTT	CASSPPISEAFF
TRBD1	TRBJ1-1	TRBV7-9	.	TGTGCCAGCAGGCGTTGGGACAGGATCACTGAAGCTTTCTTT	CASRRWDRITEAFF
.	TRBJ2-2	TRBV5-5	.	TGTGCCAGCAGCTTGGCACTGGGCGGACCCACCGGGGAGCTGTTTTTT	CASSLALGGPTGELFF
TRBD1	TRBJ2-7	TRBV28	.	TGTGCCAGCACCCCACAGGGGTTGGGCTACGAGCAGTACTTC	CASTPQGLGYEQYF
TRBD1	TRBJ1-1	TRBV5-1	.	TGCGCCAGCAGCTTGCTGGGACAGGGGAGGGGGAACACTGAAGCTTTCTTT	CASSLLGQGRGNTEAFF
.	TRBJ1-1	TRBV4-3	.	TGCGCCAGCAGCCAAACAGGGACGGGGAACACTGAAGCTTTCTTT	CASSQTGTGNTEAFF
.	TRBJ2-1	TRBV9	.	TGTGCCAGCAGCGTAGGACCCAACAATGAGCAGTTCTTC	CASSVGPNNEQFF
.	TRBJ2-2	TRBV18	few	TGTGCCAGCTCACCAATGAGGGAAATTCCCGGGGAGCTGTTTTTT	CASSPMREIPGELFF
TRBD2	TRBJ2-1	TRBV5-1	.	TGCGCCAGCAGCTTAGCAAAGGGGCGGGAGCTCTACAATGAGCAGTTCTTC	CASSLAKGRELYNEQFF
.	TRBJ2-1	TRBV29-1	.	TGCAGCGTCCGGTTTAAGACCTACAATGAGCAGTTCTTC	CSVRFKTYNEQFF
TRBD2	TRBJ2-1	TRBV2	.	TGTGCCAGCAGCTTTGCCGGGACTAGCTCTGTTGAGCAGTTCTTC	CASSFAGTSSVEQFF
.	TRBJ1-1	TRBV2	.	TGTGCCAGCAGCCTACCGAGAGGGGTGAACACTGAAGCTTTCTTT	CASSLPRGVNTEAFF
.	TRBJ2-1	TRBV7-9	few	TGTGCCAGCAGCTTAGGTGGGAGTACCTACAATGAGCAGTTCTTC	CASSLGGSTYNEQFF
TRBD1	TRBJ2-2	TRBV19	.	TGTGCCAGTACCTCCGGTTACCTTCGTGACAGGGGTACCGGGGAGCTGTTTTTT	CASTSGYLRDRGTGELFF
.	TRBJ1-6	TRBV7-2	few	TGTGCCAGCAGTTATGCCGGGACTTGGGAGACGGGCTATAATTCACCCCTCCACTTT	CASSYAGTWETGYNSPLHF
TRBD1	TRBJ1-5	TRBV7-2	once	TGTGCCACCGCAGGTTGTACGGGACAGGGACTTTTCAATCAGCCCCAGCATTTT	CATAGCTGQGLFNQPQHF
.	TRBJ1-5	TRBV6-5	.	TGTGCCAGCAGTTACTCGAGTTTTACAAATCAGCCCCAGCATTTT	CASSYSSFTNQPQHF
.	TRBJ2-3	TRBV5-6	.	TGTGCCAGCAGAGGTCAGGGGACGCCAAATACGCAGTATTTT	CASRGQGTPNTQYF
.	TRBJ1-2	TRBV30	once	TGTGCCTGGAGTGGTGGCCGTCTCTATGGCTACACCTTC	CAWSGGRLYGYTF
TRBD2	TRBJ2-5	TRBV10-1	once	TGCGCCAGCTCTTGGACTAGGGGCGAGACCCAGTACTTC	CASSWTRGETQYF
.	TRBJ1-2	TRBV6-1	.	TGTGCCAGCGCGACGGGAAGAAACTATGGCTACACCTTC	CASATGRNYGYTF
.	TRBJ2-7	TRBV15	.	TGTGCCACCAGCCGAAACGTCCGGGGCGAGCAGTACTTC	CATSRNVRGEQYF
.	TRBJ2-1	TRBV7-2	.	TGTGCCAGCAGCTTACGGGCGTCCAATGAGCAGTTCTTC	CASSLRASNEQFF
.	TRBJ1-5	TRBV6-1	.	TGTGCCAGCAGTGAAGGTCTGGCAGGGAATCAGCCCCAGCATTTT	CASSEGLAGNQPQHF
.	TRBJ1-2	TRBV5-4	.	TGTGCCAGCAGCGAAGCCAGGACACGTTCATCCAATGGCTACACCTTC	CASSEARTRSSNGYTF
.	TRBJ2-3	TRBV5-6	.	TGTGCCAGCAGCTTGGAGGGGGGCCAGTGGGATACGCAGTATTTT	CASSLEGGQWDTQYF
TRBD1	TRBJ2-2	TRBV7-2	few	TGTGCCAGCAGCCCCGGGACAGGGGTCCCCGGGGAGCTGTTTTTT	CASSPGTGVPGELFF
.	TRBJ2-7	TRBV4-2	.	TGTGCCAGCAGCCAAGGGCGAAACTCCTACGAGCAGTACTTC	CASSQGRNSYEQYF
.	TRBJ1-4	TRBV6-5	.	TGTGCCAGCAGTTCGACCTTCGACAGGCCCTGGGAAAAACTGTTTTTT	CASSSTFDRPWEKLFF